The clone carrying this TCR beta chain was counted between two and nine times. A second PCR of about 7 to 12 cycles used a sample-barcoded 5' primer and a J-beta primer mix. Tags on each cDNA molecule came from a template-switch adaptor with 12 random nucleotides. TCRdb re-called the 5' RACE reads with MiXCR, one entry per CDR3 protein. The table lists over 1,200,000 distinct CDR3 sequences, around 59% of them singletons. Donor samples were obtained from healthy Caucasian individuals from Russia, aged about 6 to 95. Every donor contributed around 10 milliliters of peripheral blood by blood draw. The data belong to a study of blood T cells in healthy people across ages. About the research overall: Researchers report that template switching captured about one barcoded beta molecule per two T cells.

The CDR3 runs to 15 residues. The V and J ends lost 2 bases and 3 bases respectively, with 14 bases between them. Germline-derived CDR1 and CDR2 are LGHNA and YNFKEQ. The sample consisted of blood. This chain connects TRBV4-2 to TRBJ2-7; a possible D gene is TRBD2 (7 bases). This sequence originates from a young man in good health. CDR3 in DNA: TGTGCCAGCAGCCAACCCGGGGGGCTCGTCTACGAGCAGTACTTC. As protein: CASSQPGGLVYEQYF.